Listed below are T cell receptor beta chains from one sample, sequenced in a study of blood T cell repertoires in COVID-19. Libraries were prepared by immunoSEQ multiplex PCR; TCRdb keeps only in-frame clonotypes and omits some of them. The data show about 80,000 clones, with about 72% seen just once and approximately 16% held by the top ten. Specimen: peripheral blood. Every receptor here comes from a man aged 65 to 85 with active or convalescent COVID-19. Each CDR3 is given with its conserved first and last residue. Each record gives: D gene, J gene, V gene, clone size, CDR3 DNA, CDR3 protein. D genes are given only for firm matches. Not every row has a clone size; where given, it reads once, few, many or a size class.

D gene: TRBD1; J gene: TRBJ2-1; V gene: TRBV5-5; clone size: NA; CDR3 DNA: TGTGCCAGCAGCTTGCCCAGGGGGCGGTACAATGAGCAGTTCTTC; CDR3 protein: CASSLPRGRYNEQFF
D gene: NA; J gene: TRBJ1-1; V gene: TRBV2; clone size: few; CDR3 DNA: TGTGCCAGCAGTCTCACTCCGGGCACTGAAGCTTTCTTT; CDR3 protein: CASSLTPGTEAFF
D gene: NA; J gene: TRBJ1-2; V gene: TRBV5-5; clone size: once; CDR3 DNA: TGTGCCAGCAGCTTGCCTCGGTCGGGATATGGCTACACCTTC; CDR3 protein: CASSLPRSGYGYTF
D gene: TRBD1; J gene: TRBJ1-1; V gene: TRBV6-2/TRBV6-3; clone size: NA; CDR3 DNA: TGTGCCAGCAGTCGGACAGGGGGGAGCACTGAAGCTTTCTTT; CDR3 protein: CASSRTGGSTEAFF
D gene: NA; J gene: TRBJ1-6; V gene: TRBV4-2; clone size: NA; CDR3 DNA: TGTGCCAGCAGCCAAGATAGAAATTCCTATAATTCACCCCTCCACTTT; CDR3 protein: CASSQDRNSYNSPLHF
D gene: NA; J gene: TRBJ1-1; V gene: TRBV9; clone size: many; CDR3 DNA: TGTGCCAGCAGCGTGGTTACCCAGGGGCAAGCTTTCTTT; CDR3 protein: CASSVVTQGQAFF
D gene: TRBD1; J gene: TRBJ1-3; V gene: TRBV5-1; clone size: NA; CDR3 DNA: TGCGCCAGCAGCTTACCCGACAGGGGTGGAAACACCATATATTTT; CDR3 protein: CASSLPDRGGNTIYF
D gene: TRBD1; J gene: TRBJ2-1; V gene: TRBV5-1; clone size: NA; CDR3 DNA: TGCGCCAGCAGCTTGGGACAGGGTGAGAATGAGCAGTTCTTC; CDR3 protein: CASSLGQGENEQFF
D gene: NA; J gene: TRBJ1-2; V gene: TRBV12-3/TRBV12-4; clone size: NA; CDR3 DNA: TGTGCCAGCCGTTGGGGGGGTGGCTACACCTTC; CDR3 protein: CASRWGGGYTF
D gene: NA; J gene: TRBJ1-2; V gene: TRBV7-9; clone size: few; CDR3 DNA: TGTGCCAGCAGCTTGTACATACGTGGCTACACCTTC; CDR3 protein: CASSLYIRGYTF
D gene: NA; J gene: TRBJ2-3; V gene: TRBV9; clone size: NA; CDR3 DNA: TGTGCCAGCAGCGCGATTAGTGGAGATACGCAGTATTTT; CDR3 protein: CASSAISGDTQYF
D gene: NA; J gene: TRBJ1-1; V gene: TRBV30; clone size: NA; CDR3 DNA: TGTGCCGGTAGTATTGCCGGGGACACTGAAGCTTTCTTT; CDR3 protein: CAGSIAGDTEAFF
D gene: NA; J gene: TRBJ2-7; V gene: TRBV5-6; clone size: NA; CDR3 DNA: TGTGCCAGCAGCCCCGACAGGCGATATTCCCACGAGCAGTACTTC; CDR3 protein: CASSPDRRYSHEQYF
D gene: NA; J gene: TRBJ1-6; V gene: TRBV3-1/TRBV3-2; clone size: NA; CDR3 DNA: TGTGCCAGCAGCCCCCCGGGGGCACCCCTCCACTTT; CDR3 protein: CASSPPGAPLHF
D gene: TRBD2; J gene: TRBJ2-3; V gene: TRBV4-1; clone size: NA; CDR3 DNA: TGCGCCAGCAGCCAAGACTGGCGGGGGGGAGATACGCAGTATTTT; CDR3 protein: CASSQDWRGGDTQYF
D gene: NA; J gene: TRBJ1-2; V gene: TRBV7-9; clone size: NA; CDR3 DNA: TGTGCCACCCTCCCCAGGGGTTGGGGCTACACCTTC; CDR3 protein: CATLPRGWGYTF
D gene: TRBD2; J gene: TRBJ2-1; V gene: TRBV7-2; clone size: NA; CDR3 DNA: TGTGCCAGCAGCTCCGGGACTAGCGTCCATGAGCAGTTCTTC; CDR3 protein: CASSSGTSVHEQFF
D gene: NA; J gene: TRBJ1-6; V gene: TRBV2; clone size: NA; CDR3 DNA: TGTGCCAGCAGTGATGAGGATAATTCACCCCTCCACTTT; CDR3 protein: CASSDEDNSPLHF
D gene: NA; J gene: TRBJ2-7; V gene: TRBV9; clone size: once; CDR3 DNA: TGTGCCAGCAGCGTAGGACAGAACCCCCACGAGCAGTACTTC; CDR3 protein: CASSVGQNPHEQYF
D gene: NA; J gene: TRBJ1-3; V gene: TRBV6-6; clone size: few; CDR3 DNA: TGTGCCAGCAGTTTAGGTAGACAGACCTCTGGAAACACCATATATTTT; CDR3 protein: CASSLGRQTSGNTIYF
D gene: TRBD2; J gene: TRBJ2-7; V gene: TRBV9; clone size: NA; CDR3 DNA: TGTGCCAGCAGCGTCGAGCTAGCCGGGGGGAGGAACGAGCAGTACTTC; CDR3 protein: CASSVELAGGRNEQYF
D gene: NA; J gene: TRBJ1-2; V gene: TRBV5-6; clone size: NA; CDR3 DNA: TGTGCCAGCAGCGAGGGGGTCTATGGCTACACCTTC; CDR3 protein: CASSEGVYGYTF
D gene: NA; J gene: TRBJ1-5; V gene: TRBV7-8; clone size: few; CDR3 DNA: TGTGCCAGCAGCCAGGGGCCTTATCAGCCCCAGCATTTT; CDR3 protein: CASSQGPYQPQHF
D gene: NA; J gene: TRBJ1-1; V gene: TRBV5-1; clone size: once; CDR3 DNA: TGCGCCAGCAGCTTGGCCCAGAACACTGAAGCTTTCTTT; CDR3 protein: CASSLAQNTEAFF
D gene: NA; J gene: TRBJ2-2; V gene: TRBV19; clone size: NA; CDR3 DNA: TGTGCCAGTAGTTTATCAGTGTTCGGGGAGCTGTTTTTT; CDR3 protein: CASSLSVFGELFF
D gene: TRBD1; J gene: TRBJ1-1; V gene: TRBV19; clone size: few; CDR3 DNA: TGTGCCAGTAGTATCTTGACAGGGAAAACTGAAGCTTTCTTT; CDR3 protein: CASSILTGKTEAFF
D gene: NA; J gene: TRBJ2-3; V gene: TRBV10-1; clone size: NA; CDR3 DNA: TGCGCCAGCAGTGAGAGCTCACAGATAAGGAGGGATACGCAGTATTTT; CDR3 protein: CASSESSQIRRDTQYF
D gene: TRBD1; J gene: TRBJ1-5; V gene: TRBV19; clone size: NA; CDR3 DNA: TGTGCCAGTAGGCCGGACAGGGTCAATCAGCCCCAGCATTTT; CDR3 protein: CASRPDRVNQPQHF
D gene: NA; J gene: TRBJ1-5; V gene: TRBV5-4; clone size: NA; CDR3 DNA: TGTGCCAGCAGCCCGGAACCAGGTTTCACTCAGCCCCAGCATTTT; CDR3 protein: CASSPEPGFTQPQHF
D gene: NA; J gene: TRBJ1-1; V gene: TRBV2; clone size: NA; CDR3 DNA: TGTGCCAGCAGGGTCGACGGGAGGAACACTGAAGCTTTCTTT; CDR3 protein: CASRVDGRNTEAFF
D gene: NA; J gene: TRBJ1-6; V gene: TRBV2; clone size: few; CDR3 DNA: TGTGCCAGCAGGCAGGGCTTTGATTCACCCCTCCACTTT; CDR3 protein: CASRQGFDSPLHF
D gene: NA; J gene: TRBJ2-3; V gene: TRBV10-1; clone size: NA; CDR3 DNA: TGCGCCAGCAGTGAGTCCCCCCCTAAAACGCAGTATTTT; CDR3 protein: CASSESPPKTQYF
D gene: TRBD2; J gene: TRBJ2-7; V gene: TRBV7-9; clone size: many; CDR3 DNA: TGTGCCAGCAGCTTAGTTAGCGGGGCGCGCTACGAGCAGTACTTC; CDR3 protein: CASSLVSGARYEQYF
D gene: TRBD2; J gene: TRBJ2-7; V gene: TRBV19; clone size: NA; CDR3 DNA: TGTGCCAGTAGTATAGTCAAGACGGGGGACTACTACGAGCAGTACTTC; CDR3 protein: CASSIVKTGDYYEQYF
D gene: NA; J gene: TRBJ1-4; V gene: TRBV29-1; clone size: NA; CDR3 DNA: TGCAGCGGTGCCTCGGGGGGTGAAAAACTGTTTTTT; CDR3 protein: CSGASGGEKLFF
D gene: NA; J gene: TRBJ1-4; V gene: TRBV5-1; clone size: NA; CDR3 DNA: TGCGCCAGCAGCTTGGACGGACTTAATGAAAAACTGTTTTTT; CDR3 protein: CASSLDGLNEKLFF
D gene: NA; J gene: TRBJ2-7; V gene: TRBV20-1; clone size: NA; CDR3 DNA: TGCAGTGCTAGTGTCGCGACAGGCATGGCGGGGGAGAGCGAGCAGTACTTC; CDR3 protein: CSASVATGMAGESEQYF
D gene: TRBD1; J gene: TRBJ1-5; V gene: TRBV28; clone size: NA; CDR3 DNA: TGTGCCAGCAGTAGCGGTACAGGGGATTATCAGCCCCAGCATTTT; CDR3 protein: CASSSGTGDYQPQHF
D gene: NA; J gene: TRBJ2-3; V gene: TRBV28; clone size: NA; CDR3 DNA: TGTGCCGGAGCCCAGGGGAGCACAGATACGCAGTATTTT; CDR3 protein: CAGAQGSTDTQYF
D gene: TRBD1; J gene: TRBJ2-7; V gene: TRBV28; clone size: few; CDR3 DNA: TGTGCCAGCAGTTCTCTTGTCGACAGGGGGTACGAGCAGTACTTC; CDR3 protein: CASSSLVDRGYEQYF
D gene: NA; J gene: TRBJ1-1; V gene: TRBV11-2; clone size: NA; CDR3 DNA: TGTGCCAGCAGCTTAGACTACAGGACCATGAACACTGAAGCTTTCTTT; CDR3 protein: CASSLDYRTMNTEAFF
D gene: NA; J gene: TRBJ1-2; V gene: TRBV5-1; clone size: NA; CDR3 DNA: TGCGCCAGCAGCTTGGGTGCGGCTGGCTACACCTTC; CDR3 protein: CASSLGAAGYTF
D gene: NA; J gene: TRBJ2-5; V gene: TRBV7-3; clone size: few; CDR3 DNA: TGTGCCAGCAGCTTAGCAGGGGCGGGTCAAGAGACCCAGTACTTC; CDR3 protein: CASSLAGAGQETQYF
D gene: NA; J gene: TRBJ2-1; V gene: TRBV28; clone size: NA; CDR3 DNA: TGTGCCAGCACCCTCCAGGGCTGGTATAGGGGTGAGCAGTTCTTC; CDR3 protein: CASTLQGWYRGEQFF
D gene: NA; J gene: TRBJ1-1; V gene: TRBV9; clone size: NA; CDR3 DNA: TGTGCCAGCAGCGACAGCCGAGGGGGTTACATGAACACTGAAGCTTTCTTT; CDR3 protein: CASSDSRGGYMNTEAFF
D gene: NA; J gene: TRBJ1-4; V gene: TRBV6-1; clone size: once; CDR3 DNA: TGTGCCAGCAGTGAAGCCGGACAACCCCAGAGGGAAAAACTGTTTTTT; CDR3 protein: CASSEAGQPQREKLFF